There are many counts of the clone carrying this T cell receptor (beta chain). Its antigen is not known. From RNA transcripts, TCR beta CDR3 regions were amplified. With the HTBI primer set, the TCR CDR3 went through a first round of RT-PCR. TCRdb itself ran the multiplex PCR reads through MiXCR, one entry per CDR3 protein. The sample lists 80,000 to 100,000 distinct CDR3 sequences; around 37% were seen once. This sample was included in a study of T cells in Graves' hyperthyroidism and ophthalmopathy. Whole-study results and caveats: The blood repertoire included most of the expanded thyroid clonotypes above 0.001.

Germline loops: CDR1 MNHEY, CDR2 SVGAGI. The V and J ends lost 5 bases and 1 base respectively, with 14 bases between them. The CDR3 loop spans 15 amino acids. The receptor was derived from a woman in her 30s with Graves' hyperthyroidism. The chain has TRBV6-5 and TRBJ2-5; D possibly corresponds to TRBD2 (5 bases). Sequenced sample: peripheral blood or thyroid tissue (not recorded which). The CDR3: CASSREPGIQETQYF. CDR3 DNA sequence: TGTGCCAGCAGTCGCGAACCGGGGATCCAAGAGACCCAGTACTTC.